Presented here are 17 T cell receptor beta chains from one specimen sequenced in a study of human T cells and chemical hapten exposure. Time point indicated: pre-sensitization, week 0. The treatment: therapeutic diphenylcyclopropenone sensitization with weekly scalp DPC. Using its own MiXCR run on the RACE reads, TCRdb lists one record per CDR3 protein. Of a few hundred thousand distinct CDR3 sequences detected, 5.5% appear once; the ten largest clones hold around 8.6%. Sequencing used whole blood, obtained in connection with sensitization to the hapten diphenylcyclopropenone (DPC). Receptor source: a woman under 30 with alopecia areata. Some clones in this sample may be carry-over from other donors' samples.

This chain connects TRBV29-1 to TRBJ2-7, with 8 bases that match TRBD1. In germline, CDR1 is SQVTM, CDR2 ANQGSEA. The ends lost 2 bases at V and 3 bases at J; junction bases unmatched: 3. The CDR3 consists of 13 residues. The CDR3 DNA follows: TGCAGCGTTGAACCACAGGGGGGCTACGAGCAGTACTTC. Residues: CSVEPQGGYEQYF.

This clonotype was found a few times. V and J are TRBV9 and TRBJ2-3; D is uncertain. Germline V gene data show CDR1 as SGDLS and CDR2 as YYNGEE. V was shortened by 3 bases and J by 1 base, with 6 bases between the two germline ends. The CDR3 sequence is 13 residues long. The DNA for the CDR3 is TGTGCCAGCAGCGGGGCACGCACAGATACGCAGTATTTT. Its translation: CASSGARTDTQYF.

As to this clonotype: One end of the junction fails to match germline, which may point to a read error. The V and J genes are TRBV5-1 and TRBJ2-3; D not resolved. The CDR3 spans 11 residues. Germline V gene sequence: CDR1 SGHRS, CDR2 YFSETQ. The CDR3 DNA sequence: TGCGACAGCAGCTTGGGGGATACGCAGTATTTT. Translating gives CDSSLGDTQYF.

This clonotype was found a few times. DNA of the CDR3: TGCGCCAGCAGCCCCGCCAGCGGGGGCGGCGAGACCCAGTACTTC. Its protein is CASSPASGGGETQYF. The J gene is TRBJ2-5, the V gene TRBV5-1; 8 bases are a match to TRBD2. V shed 4 bases and J 5 bases; nucleotides not matched to a gene: 10. The germline V gene encodes CDR1 SGHRS and CDR2 YFSETQ. The CDR3 has 15 amino acids.

This clonotype was seen many times. The V call is TRBV6-2 or TRBV6-3, the J call TRBJ2-1; D not certain. This CDR3 has 13 residues. Trimming pared 8 bases from V and 8 bases from J, leaving 16 bases between. The germline V gene has CDR1 MNHEY and CDR2 SVGEGT. The CDR3: CASCPVTCYEQFF. CDR3 sequence (DNA): TGTGCCAGCTGCCCGGTTACGTGTTATGAGCAGTTCTTC.

This clonotype showed up just a few times. The genes are TRBV27 and TRBJ2-2, with 8 bases lining up with TRBD1. This CDR3 is 15 amino acids long. The germline gives CDR1 MNHEY, CDR2 SMNVEV (reference sequence). Trimming at V came to 6 bases and at J to 7 bases, leaving 10 bases not matched to a gene. The CDR3 bases are TGTGCCAGCAGGCCGGGACAGGCAACGAGCGGGGAGCTGTTTTTT. This encodes CASRPGQATSGELFF.

This clonotype has ten or more counts. The gene calls are TRBV12-3 or TRBV12-4 and TRBJ1-6; 7 nucleotides agree with TRBD1. Germline trimming cut 6 bases from V and 10 bases from J; bases unmatched to any gene: 6. This CDR3 spans 13 amino acids. The CDR3 region has the DNA TGTGCCAGCAGGACTACAGGGGACTCACCCCTCCACTTT. This gives the protein CASRTTGDSPLHF.

A few counts support this clonotype. The chain uses TRBV12-3 or TRBV12-4 and TRBJ2-3, with TRBD2 as a possible D gene (6 bases). The CDR3 covers 12 residues. V lost 1 base to trimming and J lost 10 bases, with 9 bases between them. DNA of the CDR3: TGTGCCAGCAGTTTAGGGACTAATCCGCAGTATTTT. Protein product: CASSLGTNPQYF.

There are many counts of this clonotype. The rearrangement links TRBV5-1 to TRBJ2-5, with 10 bases fitting TRBD1. Germline V CDR1 and CDR2: SGHRS, YFSETQ. The V gene end was trimmed by 4 bases and the J gene end by 3 bases; junction bases not matched to a gene: 0. The CDR3 extends over 13 amino acids. In nucleotides, the CDR3 is TGCGCCAGCAGCGGGACAGGGGAAGAGACCCAGTACTTC. It yields the protein CASSGTGEETQYF.

There are a few counts of this clonotype. CDR3 sequence reads: CASNLGTAYNEQFF. In DNA form, the CDR3 reads TGTGCCAGCAACTTAGGGACAGCCTACAATGAGCAGTTCTTC. The rearrangement uses TRBV12-3 or TRBV12-4 and TRBJ2-1; 7 bases agree with TRBD1. There are 14 residues in the CDR3. V gave up 7 bases and J gave up 2 bases; unmatched junction bases: 5.

The chain employs TRBV5-1 and TRBJ2-2; D might be TRBD1 (5 bases). CDR1 and CDR2 (germline): SGHRS, YFSETQ. This CDR3 has 15 amino acids. Trimming shortened V by 5 bases and J by 1 base, and 12 bases separated the two germline ends. Written as DNA, the CDR3 is TGCGCCAGCAGAGGGGAACAGCAGAACACCGGGGAGCTGTTTTTT. Amino acids: CASRGEQQNTGELFF.

The sample holds a few counts of this clonotype. The rearrangement uses TRBV6-1 and TRBJ1-6; a weak D match, TRBD1 (6 bases). This CDR3 is built from 13 residues. The V end lost 7 bases, the J end lost 8 bases, and 12 bases lay between the germline ends. Germline V gene data show CDR1 as MNHNS and CDR2 as SASEGT. This CDR3 reads CASIQGRDSPLHF. CDR3 sequence (DNA): TGTGCCAGCATCCAGGGGAGGGATTCACCCCTCCACTTT.

This clonotype was picked up a small number of times. V and J are TRBV7-2 and TRBJ2-1; D not resolved. Germline lookup yields CDR1 SGHTA and CDR2 FQGNSA. V lost 5 bases, J lost 3 bases, and 11 bases lay in between. This CDR3 has 14 residues. Here the CDR3 DNA reads TGTGCCAGCAGCATGGACGGATACTACAATGAGCAGTTCTTC. This translates into CASSMDGYYNEQFF.

This clonotype turned up a few times. CDR3 nucleotides: TGTGCCAGCAGATGGGGGACAGGAATGAACACTGAAGCTTTCTTT. The encoded protein is CASRWGTGMNTEAFF. The rearrangement links TRBV6-2 or TRBV6-3 to TRBJ1-1; TRBD1 agrees at 8 bases. The CDR3 sequence is 15 residues long. The V gene end was trimmed by 6 bases and the J gene end by 0 bases; junction bases not matched to a gene: 6. CDR1 MNHEY and CDR2 SVGEGT come from the germline V gene.

This clonotype was seen a few times. The chain links TRBV2 to TRBJ2-7; TRBD2 matches at 8 bases. Germline V gene data show CDR1 as SNHLY and CDR2 as FYNNEI. The CDR3 runs 13 residues. The trim removed 3 bases at V and 3 bases at J, leaving 1 base unmatched. In DNA form, the CDR3 reads TGTGCCAGCAGTGATCGGGGGGGCTACGAGCAGTACTTC. Translation gives CASSDRGGYEQYF.

CDR3 sequence: CASSLWGQGEMLAFF. DNA for the CDR3: TGTGCCAGCAGCTTATGGGGACAGGGTGAAATGTTGGCTTTCTTT. The chain couples TRBV7-2 to TRBJ1-1, with 9 positions matching TRBD1. Germline V gene lookup returns CDR1 SGHTA and CDR2 FQGNSA. Unmatched junction bases numbered 12, after V lost 2 bases and J lost 11 bases. CDR3 length equals 15 residues.

In this sample, this clonotype turned up many times. The rearrangement uses TRBV27 and TRBJ2-5; D gene uncertain. The CDR3 spans 13 residues. The germline V gene has CDR1 MNHEY and CDR2 SMNVEV (reference sequence). The V and J ends lost 8 bases and 2 bases respectively, with 12 bases between them. The CDR3 bases are TGTGCCAGCGCCCGGCGGAAACAAGAGACCCAGTACTTC. This codes for CASARRKQETQYF.